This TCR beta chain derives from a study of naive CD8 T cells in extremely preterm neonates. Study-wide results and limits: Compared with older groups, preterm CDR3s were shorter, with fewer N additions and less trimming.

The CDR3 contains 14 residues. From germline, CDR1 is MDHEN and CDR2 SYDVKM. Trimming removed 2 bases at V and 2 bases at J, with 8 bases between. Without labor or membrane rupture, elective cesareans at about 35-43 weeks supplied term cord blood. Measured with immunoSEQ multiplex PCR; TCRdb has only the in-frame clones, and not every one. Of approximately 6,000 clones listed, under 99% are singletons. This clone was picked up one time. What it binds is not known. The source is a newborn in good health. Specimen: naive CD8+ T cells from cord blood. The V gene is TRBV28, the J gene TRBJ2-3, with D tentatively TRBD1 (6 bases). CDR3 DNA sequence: TGTGCCAGCAGTTTAGGGACAAACACAGATACGCAGTATTTT. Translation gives CASSLGTNTDTQYF.